This T cell receptor (beta chain) was sequenced during a study of molecular identifiers for immune sequencing clone quantification. Trimming took 6 bases from V and 9 from J; bases not matched to a gene: 6. This CDR3 has 14 amino acids. This clonotype was counted many times. A single record per CDR3 protein comes from TCRdb applying MiXCR to the PCR reads. The sample lists roughly 100,000 distinct CDR3 sequences, less than 35% occurring once. The clonotype originates from a human donor in good health. Some libraries in this study had Jurkat cell RNA spiked in. The rearrangement joins TRBV12-3 or TRBV12-4 to TRBJ2-1; 12 bases map to TRBD2. Sequencing was done on a sample of naive CD8+ T cells from blood, with Jurkat cell RNA spiked in. Subset reported: FACS-sorted CD8+CD4-CCR7+CD45RA+ naive T cells. CDR3: CASSLLAGGSEQFF. Written as DNA, the CDR3 is TGTGCCAGCAGCCTACTAGCGGGAGGAAGTGAGCAGTTCTTC.